This T cell receptor (beta chain) was retrieved from a study of T cell responses to AZD1222 COVID-19 vaccine. Trimming removed 5 bases from V and 0 bases from J, with 8 bases in between. The CDR3 has 15 residues. Germline V lookup: CDR1 SGHAT, CDR2 FQNNGV. The data were produced by immunoSEQ multiplex PCR, yet TCRdb's version contains in-frame clones alone and is incomplete. The data hold around 94,000 clones, with around 84% observed a single time. Concerning this clone itself: Antigen: not known.

Overall study results and limits: Spike as a whole was targeted by vaccine-associated CD4 TCRs, dominant at 160-218 and 743-854. The study reported that nearly half of spike-specific TCRs target unmutated variant regions. After the peak T cell response, and only then, were repertoires sampled. Two AZD1222 administrations were followed by greater Spike-specific TCR breadth and depth.

The TCR was taken from an adult who received the AZD1222 COVID-19 vaccine. The chain joins TRBV11-2 to TRBJ2-6; tentatively, D is TRBD1 (6 bases). The material was peripheral blood, obtained 28 days after the second AZD1222 dose. As DNA, the CDR3 is TGTGCCAGCAGCCAGGGGCCCTCTGGGGCCAACGTCCTGACTTTC. Encoded protein: CASSQGPSGANVLTF. The entire variable domain, with the rest obtained from reference TRBV11-2 and TRBJ2-6, is as follows: EAGVAQSPRYKIIEKRQSVAFWCNPISGHATLYWYQQILGQGPKLLIQFQNNGVVDDSQLPKDRFSAERLKGVDSTLKIQPAKLEDSAVYLCASSQGPSGANVLTFGAGSRLTVL.